One and the same sample provided the 23 T cell receptor beta chains below, sequenced in a study of T cell responses to AZD1222 COVID-19 vaccine. Data came from immunoSEQ multiplex PCR; TCRdb stores just in-frame clones and leaves some out. The sample gives 130,000 or so clones, about nine tenths of which show up once; about 22% is in the top ten. The sequences come from peripheral blood, collected on day 0 of AZD1222 vaccination. These receptors came from an adult in good health.

This rearrangement joins TRBV7-9 to TRBJ2-7; no firm D call. Germline CDR1 is SEHNR and CDR2 is FQNEAQ (reference sequence). Between the trimmed V and J ends, which lost 4 bases and 3 bases, there was a span of 7 bases. The CDR3 runs to 12 residues. CDR3 protein: CASSSLGYEQYF. The DNA for the CDR3 is TGTGCCAGCAGCTCGTTGGGCTACGAGCAGTACTTC.

The chain recombines TRBV19 with TRBJ2-7; 9 bases match TRBD1. CDR1 and CDR2 from the germline V gene are LNHDA and SQIVND (reference sequence). CDR3 length: 13 amino acids. The junction had 5 bases not matched to a gene; V was cut back by 6 bases and J by 5 bases. CDR3 sequence reads: CASRGTGRNEQYF. CDR3 in DNA: TGTGCCAGTAGAGGGACAGGGCGAAACGAGCAGTACTTC.

V usage is TRBV2 and J usage is TRBJ2-7; 7 bases line up with TRBD2. The CDR3 spans 12 residues. Germline trimming cut 4 bases from V and 7 bases from J; bases unmatched to any gene: 4. Germline V CDR1 and CDR2: SNHLY, FYNNEI. CDR3 loop: CASSGGREEQYF. The DNA for the CDR3 is TGTGCCAGCAGTGGGGGGAGGGAAGAGCAGTACTTC.

The V call is TRBV10-2, the J call TRBJ2-7; TRBD2 might be the D (6 bases). The CDR3 runs to 15 residues. Looked up from germline, CDR1 is WSHSY and CDR2 is SAAADI. V lost 6 bases to trimming and J lost 3 bases, with 18 bases between them. CDR3 loop: CASRLMETGVYEQYF. Here the CDR3 DNA reads TGCGCCAGCAGGTTAATGGAGACGGGGGTCTACGAGCAGTACTTC.

V usage is TRBV6-5 and J usage is TRBJ1-2, with D unresolved. The CDR3 loop spans 14 amino acids. V was cut by 6 bases and J by 0 bases, with 11 bases left in between. Per germline, CDR1 MNHEY and CDR2 SVGAGI. The CDR3 loop reads CASSLRIANYGYTF. DNA for the CDR3: TGTGCCAGCAGCCTCAGGATCGCTAACTATGGCTACACCTTC.

The chain joins TRBV5-4 to TRBJ1-1; 8 nucleotides match TRBD1. Unmatched junction bases numbered 11, after V lost 6 bases and J lost 4 bases. The germline gives CDR1 SGHNT, CDR2 YYREEE (reference sequence). The CDR3 has 15 residues. For the CDR3, the DNA is TGTGCCAGCATCCCGGACAGGGCCAGGGGCACTGAAGCTTTCTTT. Its protein product is CASIPDRARGTEAFF.

The genes are TRBV28 and TRBJ2-7; TRBD1 aligns across 9 bases. Germline V lookup: CDR1 MDHEN, CDR2 SYDVKM. The junction had 12 bases not matched to a gene; V was cut back by 6 bases and J by 6 bases. The CDR3 has 15 residues. This CDR3 reads CASSQNRGQRSEQYF. The DNA of the CDR3 is TGTGCCAGCAGCCAGAACAGGGGGCAGCGCTCCGAGCAGTACTTC.

This clone was counted a few times. The chain employs TRBV27 and TRBJ2-5; D is unresolved. Per germline, CDR1 MNHEY and CDR2 SMNVEV (reference sequence). Trimming left V 5 bases short and J 0 bases short, with 10 bases between. This CDR3 region has 14 residues. Here the CDR3 reads CASSTKWYQETQYF. The DNA of the CDR3 is TGTGCCAGCAGTACTAAGTGGTACCAAGAGACCCAGTACTTC.

The V and J genes are TRBV6-1 and TRBJ1-2; TRBD1 is a possible D gene (6 bases). In germline, CDR1 is MNHNS, CDR2 SASEGT. The CDR3 length is 13 residues. Trimming took off 3 bases at V and 4 bases at J, with 9 bases between the two ends. The CDR3 sequence is CASSDTGSYGYTF. The CDR3 DNA is TGTGCCAGCAGTGACACAGGGTCCTATGGCTACACCTTC.

The chain carries TRBV4-2 and TRBJ1-1, with D possibly being TRBD1 (5 bases). Looked up from germline, CDR1 is LGHNA and CDR2 is YNFKEQ. V lost 4 bases, J lost 3 bases, and 21 bases lay in between. The CDR3 sequence is 17 residues long. The CDR3 DNA reads as TGTGCCAGCAGCCGGGGATCCGGGACCCTAGATTACACTGAAGCTTTCTTT. It yields the protein CASSRGSGTLDYTEAFF.

This chain connects TRBV19 to TRBJ1-1, with 7 bases lining up with TRBD1. The CDR3 covers 16 residues. CDR1 is LNHDA and CDR2 is SQIVND in the germline V gene (reference sequence). Germline trimming cut 5 bases from V and 1 base from J; bases unmatched to any gene: 10. CDR3 in DNA: TGTGCCAGTAGTCCTTTAAGGACAGGAGGGAACACTGAAGCTTTCTTT. Its translation is CASSPLRTGGNTEAFF.

The chain is built from TRBV12-3 or TRBV12-4 and TRBJ2-7; D unresolved. The CDR3 runs to 11 residues. V gave up 2 bases and J gave up 6 bases, with 5 bases separating them. In DNA form, the CDR3 reads TGTGCCAGCAGTTTAAACGGCGAGCAGTACTTC. Translating it yields CASSLNGEQYF.

The chain employs TRBV29-1 and TRBJ1-4; tentative D call: TRBD1 (6 bases). This CDR3 region has 14 residues. Between the trimmed V and J ends, which lost 7 bases and 2 bases, there was a span of 14 bases. In germline, CDR1 is SQVTM, CDR2 ANQGSEA. DNA for the CDR3: TGCAGCGCGACAGGTCTGGGGACTAATGAAAAACTGTTTTTT. As protein: CSATGLGTNEKLFF.

In its sample, this clone was seen once. The CDR3 is CASSIYHRDRVYETQYF. For the CDR3, the DNA is TGTGCCAGCAGCATTTACCACCGGGACAGGGTTTACGAGACCCAGTACTTC. The genes are TRBV7-3 and TRBJ2-5, with TRBD1 matching over 9 bases. Germline V CDR1 and CDR2: SGHTA, FQGTGA. The CDR3 contains 17 residues. The V segment lost 5 bases and the J segment 5 bases; nucleotides outside the gene matches: 15.

The chain has TRBV9 and TRBJ2-2; 9 bases align to TRBD1. Germline trimming cut 4 bases from V and 2 bases from J; bases unmatched to any gene: 6. From germline, CDR1 is SGDLS and CDR2 YYNGEE. The CDR3 has 16 residues. CDR3 sequence (DNA): TGTGCCAGCAGCCGAAAAACAGGGGGCAACACCGGGGAGCTGTTTTTT. Encoded protein: CASSRKTGGNTGELFF. Drawing the rest from reference TRBV9 and TRBJ2-2, the complete variable domain is DSGVTQTPKHLITATGQRVTLRCSPRSGDLSVYWYQQSLDQGLQFLIQYYNGEERAKGNILERFSAQQFPDLHSELNLSSLELGDSALYFCASSRKTGGNTGELFFGEGSRLTVL.

In its sample, this clone was seen once. The rearrangement links TRBV5-4 to TRBJ2-7, with D possibly matching TRBD2 (6 bases). Germline CDR1 is SGHNT and CDR2 is YYREEE (reference sequence). Trimming stripped 6 bases from V and 3 bases from J, with 16 bases between. The CDR3 is made up of 14 amino acids. CDR3: CASNSEGGLYEQYF. CDR3 DNA sequence: TGTGCCAGCAACTCGGAGGGAGGCCTCTACGAGCAGTACTTC. The variable domain in full, with the rest retrieved from reference TRBV5-4 and TRBJ2-7, is ETGVTQSPTHLIKTRGQQVTLRCSSQSGHNTVSWYQQALGQGPQFIFQYYREEENGRGNFPPRFSGLQFPNYSSELNVNALELDDSALYLCASNSEGGLYEQYFGPGTRLTVT.

The J gene is TRBJ2-7, the V gene TRBV7-9; TRBD2 aligns across 12 bases. Germline values: CDR1 SEHNR, CDR2 FQNEAQ (reference sequence). Trimming removed 1 base from V and 5 bases from J; junction bases left unmatched: 3. This CDR3 has 15 amino acids. CDR3 sequence reads: CASSLGTSGADEQYF. The CDR3 bases are TGTGCCAGCAGCTTAGGGACTAGCGGGGCTGACGAGCAGTACTTC.

The chain couples TRBV15 to TRBJ1-6; D call uncertain. CDR3 length equals 14 residues. With 5 bases removed from V and 0 bases from J, the gap between germline ends came to 5 bases. From germline, CDR1 is LNHNV and CDR2 YYDKDF (reference sequence). This CDR3 is CATSLNSYNSPLHF. The CDR3 DNA sequence: TGTGCCACCAGCCTGAACTCCTATAATTCACCCCTCCACTTT.

The DNA of the CDR3 is TGTGCCAGCAGCAGAGGGTTTGGTTCACCCCTCCACTTT. Protein product: CASSRGFGSPLHF. V usage is TRBV5-8 and J usage is TRBJ1-6; D unresolved. The CDR3 runs to 13 residues. Germline CDR1 and CDR2: SGHTS and YDEGEE. Trimming took off 4 bases at V and 9 bases at J, with 11 bases between the two ends.

The chain employs TRBV7-2 and TRBJ1-4; TRBD1 is a possible D gene (6 bases). V lost 3 bases and J lost 7, with 12 bases in between. This CDR3 region has 14 residues. Germline assignment: CDR1 SGHTA and CDR2 FQGNSA. The CDR3 DNA is TGTGCCAGCAGCTTCGACAGGTTAAGTGAAAAACTGTTTTTT. Its translation: CASSFDRLSEKLFF.

This chain uses TRBV30 with TRBJ2-7; 11 bases agree with TRBD1. The CDR3 contains 12 residues. J was trimmed by 12 bases and V by 5 bases; bases with no gene match: 9. Per the germline V gene, CDR1 is GTSNPN and CDR2 is SVGIG (reference sequence). CDR3 amino acids: CAWHPGQGGLYF. CDR3 sequence (DNA): TGTGCCTGGCATCCGGGACAGGGGGGGTTGTACTTC.

The V gene is TRBV11-3, the J gene TRBJ2-3; D is perhaps TRBD1 or TRBD2 (6 bases each). The CDR3 consists of 14 residues. Germline loops: CDR1 SGHNT, CDR2 YENEEA. Deletions cut 3 bases from V and 3 bases from J, with 10 bases between. CDR3 sequence: CASSLGGATDTQYF. CDR3 coding DNA: TGTGCCAGCAGCTTGGGGGGCGCAACAGATACGCAGTATTTT.

A single count supports this clone. V usage is TRBV25-1 and J usage is TRBJ2-6, with a tentative D call TRBD1 (5 bases). The germline CDR1 and CDR2 sequences are MGHDK and SYGVNS. The CDR3 totals 14 residues. V was shortened by 5 bases and J by 0 bases, with 5 bases between the two germline ends. The CDR3 DNA is TGTGCCAGCAGTAGGGGCTCTGGGGCCAACGTCCTGACTTTC. Translation: CASSRGSGANVLTF.